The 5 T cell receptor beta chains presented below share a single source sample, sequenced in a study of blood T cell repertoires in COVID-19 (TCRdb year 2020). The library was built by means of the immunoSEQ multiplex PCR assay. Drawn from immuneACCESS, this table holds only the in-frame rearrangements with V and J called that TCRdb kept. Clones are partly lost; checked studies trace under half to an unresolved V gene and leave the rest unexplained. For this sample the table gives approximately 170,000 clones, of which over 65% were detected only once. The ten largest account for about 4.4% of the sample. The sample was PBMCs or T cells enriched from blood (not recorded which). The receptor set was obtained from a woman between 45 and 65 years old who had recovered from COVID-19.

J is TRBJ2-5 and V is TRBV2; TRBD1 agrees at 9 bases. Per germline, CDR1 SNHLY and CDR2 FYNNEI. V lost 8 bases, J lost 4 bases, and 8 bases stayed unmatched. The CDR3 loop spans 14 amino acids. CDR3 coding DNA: TGTGCCAGCGCCTGGACAGGGGTGTCAGAGACCCAGTACTTC. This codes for CASAWTGVSETQYF.

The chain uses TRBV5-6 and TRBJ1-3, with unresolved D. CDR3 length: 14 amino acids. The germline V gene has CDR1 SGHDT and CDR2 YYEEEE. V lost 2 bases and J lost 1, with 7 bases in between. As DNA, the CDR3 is TGTGCCAGCAGCTTTGCGGTGTCTGGAAACACCATATATTTT. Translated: CASSFAVSGNTIYF. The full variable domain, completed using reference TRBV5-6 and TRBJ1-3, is DAGVTQSPTHLIKTRGQQVTLRCSPKSGHDTVSWYQQALGQGPQFIFQYYEEEERQRGNFPDRFSGHQFPNYSSELNVNALLLGDSALYLCASSFAVSGNTIYFGEGSWLTVV.

In DNA form, the CDR3 reads TGTGCCAGCAGCGTAGGGTCCGGGGTTTCGAGTGAGCAGTTCTTC. Its protein is CASSVGSGVSSEQFF. V and J are TRBV9 and TRBJ2-1; D is perhaps TRBD2 (5 bases). With 0 bases removed from V and 9 bases from J, the gap between germline ends came to 16 bases. This CDR3 region has 15 residues. Germline V CDR1 and CDR2: SGDLS, YYNGEE. Using reference TRBV9 and TRBJ2-1 for the parts outside the CDR3, the full variable domain is DSGVTQTPKHLITATGQRVTLRCSPRSGDLSVYWYQQSLDQGLQFLIQYYNGEERAKGNILERFSAQQFPDLHSELNLSSLELGDSALYFCASSVGSGVSSEQFFGPGTRLTVL.

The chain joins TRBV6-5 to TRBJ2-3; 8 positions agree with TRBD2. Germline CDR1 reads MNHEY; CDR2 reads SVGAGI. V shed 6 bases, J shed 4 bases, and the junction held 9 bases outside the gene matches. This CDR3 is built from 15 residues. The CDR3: CASSLTAGAPDTQYF. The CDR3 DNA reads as TGTGCCAGCAGCCTAACAGCGGGAGCCCCAGATACGCAGTATTTT.

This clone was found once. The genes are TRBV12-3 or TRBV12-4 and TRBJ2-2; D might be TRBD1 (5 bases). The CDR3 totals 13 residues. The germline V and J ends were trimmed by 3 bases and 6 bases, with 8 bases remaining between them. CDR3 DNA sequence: TGTGCCAGCAGTTTCCAGGGCCCCGGGGAGCTGTTTTTT. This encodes CASSFQGPGELFF.